The 31 T cell receptor beta chains presented below share a single source sample, sequenced in a study of fetal regulatory T cell absence and autoimmunity. Sequenced by immunoSEQ multiplex PCR; TCRdb stores in-frame clones only, minus some. The top ten clones hold roughly 2% of a sample with roughly 95,000 clones, around 72% of them seen once. Sequenced sample: pancreas tissue. Receptor source: a male donor with IPEX syndrome.

V and J are TRBV5-1 and TRBJ2-1; 12 bases fit TRBD2. The length of the CDR3 is 17 residues. Trimming cost V 4 bases and J 6 bases; bases outside gene matches: 11. Germline assignment: CDR1 SGHRS and CDR2 YFSETQ. This chain's CDR3 is CASSPRATSGGSNEQFF. The CDR3 DNA reads as TGCGCCAGCAGCCCGAGGGCCACTAGCGGGGGGTCCAATGAGCAGTTCTTC. Full variable domain (missing parts from reference TRBV5-1 and TRBJ2-1): KAGVTQTPRYLIKTRGQQVTLSCSPISGHRSVSWYQQTPGQGLQFLFEYFSETQRNKGNFPGRFSGRQFSNSRSEMNVSTLELGDSALYLCASSPRATSGGSNEQFFGPGTRLTVL.

The chain is built from TRBV7-2 and TRBJ2-7; D call uncertain. Germline CDR1 SGHTA, CDR2 FQGNSA. The CDR3 has 14 amino acids. V lost 3 bases, J lost 6 bases, and 15 bases lay in between. CDR3 amino acids: CASSLESMVLEQYF. For the CDR3, the DNA is TGTGCCAGCAGCTTGGAAAGTATGGTACTCGAGCAGTACTTC.

The gene calls are TRBV9 and TRBJ1-2; no reliable D call. Between the trimmed V and J ends, which lost 0 bases and 4 bases, there was a span of 10 bases. Germline V gene sequence: CDR1 SGDLS, CDR2 YYNGEE. The CDR3 contains 14 residues. The CDR3 DNA sequence: TGTGCCAGCAGCGTAGGTGAACGTCCCTATGGCTACACCTTC. This encodes CASSVGERPYGYTF.

The chain is built from TRBV7-9 and TRBJ2-1; a weak D match, TRBD2 (6 bases). Trimming took off 5 bases at V and 4 bases at J, with 21 bases between the two ends. In germline, CDR1 is SEHNR, CDR2 FQNEAQ (reference sequence). CDR3 size: 17 residues. The DNA of the CDR3 is TGTGCCAGCAGCCAATTGGCTAGCGTACCGTTTTACAATGAGCAGTTCTTC. This codes for CASSQLASVPFYNEQFF.

CDR3 in DNA: TGTGCCATCAGTCCCCAGGGGGACTATGGCTACACCTTC. Translated, it gives CAISPQGDYGYTF. The chain is built from TRBV10-3 and TRBJ1-2; 7 bases map to TRBD1. Germline loops: CDR1 ENHRY, CDR2 SYGVKD. The J segment lost 3 bases and the V segment lost 5 bases, leaving 3 bases of the junction unmatched. The CDR3 is made up of 13 amino acids.

This clone was detected once. The chain employs TRBV15 and TRBJ2-7; 7 bases agree with TRBD2. Looked up from germline, CDR1 is LNHNV and CDR2 is YYDKDF (reference sequence). V trimming: 2 bases; J trimming: 5 bases; junction bases outside the gene matches: 9. CDR3 length equals 15 residues. In nucleotides, the CDR3 is TGTGCCACCAGCAGATCTAGCGGACCACTGAACGAGCAGTACTTC. Translated: CATSRSSGPLNEQYF.

The table lists this clone with a count of one. The chain uses TRBV21-1 and TRBJ2-1; the table's D call, TRBD2, has no DNA check behind it. TRBV21-1 is assigned pseudogene status. This CDR3 is built from 15 residues. The CDR3 spells CASNLREIFYNEQFF. DNA for the CDR3: TGTGCCAGCAACCTAAGGGAGATCTTCTACAATGAGCAGTTCTTC.

J is TRBJ2-5 and V is TRBV7-6; the D is unclear. The CDR3 runs 11 residues. Trimming took off 3 bases at V and 5 bases at J, with 4 bases between the two ends. Germline CDR1 reads SGHVS; CDR2 reads FNYEAQ. In DNA, the CDR3 is TGTGCCAGCAGCTTTTCGGAGACCCAGTACTTC. It specifies CASSFSETQYF.

The chain recombines TRBV5-1 with TRBJ2-1; D tentatively reads TRBD1 or TRBD2 (6 bases each). The CDR3 spans 15 residues. Deletions cut 0 bases from V and 8 bases from J, with 15 bases between. The germline V gene encodes CDR1 SGHRS and CDR2 YFSETQ. The CDR3: CASSLEGGGRYEQFF. The CDR3 nucleotides are TGCGCCAGCAGCTTGGAGGGGGGAGGACGATATGAGCAGTTCTTC.

V usage is TRBV7-8 and J usage is TRBJ2-5, with D perhaps matching TRBD2 (6 bases). This CDR3 region has 15 residues. V was pared by 0 bases and J by 4 bases, with 12 bases between. Germline CDR1 and CDR2: SGHVS and FQNEAQ. The CDR3 here is CASSLARLVPETQYF. The CDR3 DNA is TGTGCCAGCAGCTTAGCAAGACTAGTCCCAGAGACCCAGTACTTC.

The V gene is TRBV6-6, the J gene TRBJ1-1; 8 nucleotides line up with TRBD1. This CDR3 spans 13 amino acids. Germline-derived CDR1 and CDR2 are MNHNY and SVGAGI (reference sequence). V shed 4 bases, J shed 3 bases, and the junction held 1 base outside the gene matches. The CDR3 here is CASSLDRDTEAFF. The CDR3 DNA sequence: TGTGCCAGCAGTTTGGACAGGGACACTGAAGCTTTCTTT.

The J gene is TRBJ2-1, the V gene TRBV4-2; D might be TRBD2 (6 bases). The length of the CDR3 is 13 residues. Trimming removed 3 bases from V and 3 bases from J, with 6 bases in between. Germline CDR1 LGHNA, CDR2 YNFKEQ. The CDR3: CASSQTSYNEQFF. The DNA for the CDR3 is TGTGCCAGCAGCCAGACTAGCTACAATGAGCAGTTCTTC.

The V and J genes are TRBV7-2 and TRBJ2-7, with TRBD1 matching 8 bases. Germline CDR1 reads SGHTA; CDR2 reads FQGNSA. The CDR3 consists of 14 residues. The V gene end was trimmed by 5 bases and the J gene end by 0 bases; junction bases not matched to a gene: 3. CDR3 bases: TGTGCCAGCAGCACGGACAGGGTCTCCTACGAGCAGTACTTC. This gives the protein CASSTDRVSYEQYF.

This clone has just one count. The chain recombines TRBV5-4 with TRBJ2-2; 10 nucleotides match TRBD2. This CDR3 comprises 16 residues. From germline, CDR1 is SGHNT and CDR2 YYREEE (reference sequence). After removal of 5 bases from V and 5 bases from J, the junction contained 9 bases not matched to a gene. This chain's CDR3 is CASSRSGGAKTGELFF. CDR3 sequence (DNA): TGTGCCAGCAGTCGCAGCGGGGGGGCCAAGACCGGGGAGCTGTTTTTT. The whole variable domain, filled in from reference TRBV5-4 and TRBJ2-2, reads ETGVTQSPTHLIKTRGQQVTLRCSSQSGHNTVSWYQQALGQGPQFIFQYYREEENGRGNFPPRFSGLQFPNYSSELNVNALELDDSALYLCASSRSGGAKTGELFFGEGSRLTVL.

The chain recombines TRBV6-1 with TRBJ2-7; 8 nucleotides agree with TRBD1. CDR1 and CDR2 from the germline V gene are MNHNS and SASEGT. V gave up 6 bases and J gave up 3 bases; unmatched junction bases: 10. This CDR3 contains 15 residues. The CDR3 reads CASSDFWGTGYEQYF. In DNA, the CDR3 is TGTGCCAGCAGCGATTTTTGGGGGACAGGCTACGAGCAGTACTTC.

V usage is TRBV19 and J usage is TRBJ1-2; D may be TRBD1 (5 bases). Between the trimmed V and J ends, which lost 4 bases and 8 bases, there was a span of 17 bases. Germline V gene data show CDR1 as LNHDA and CDR2 as SQIVND (reference sequence). The CDR3 runs 14 residues. CDR3 coding DNA: TGTGCCAGTAGTACGCAGGGTGGACGGGGCGGCTACACCTTC. Translating gives CASSTQGGRGGYTF.

The chain combines TRBV10-1 with TRBJ2-7, with D maybe TRBD2 (6 bases). CDR1 and CDR2 from the germline V gene are WNHNN and SYGVQD (reference sequence). The CDR3 totals 18 residues. V was pared by 2 bases and J by 3 bases, with 23 bases between. The CDR3 bases are TGCGCCAGCAGTGAGGGCCCAAAACTAGCAGGGTCCCACTACGAGCAGTACTTC. Protein product: CASSEGPKLAGSHYEQYF.

The chain couples TRBV7-9 to TRBJ2-1; D is undetermined. In germline, CDR1 is SEHNR, CDR2 FQNEAQ (reference sequence). V lost 1 base, J lost 10 bases, and 11 bases lay in between. This CDR3 spans 13 amino acids. The CDR3 protein is CASSLGVPMEQFF. The CDR3, as DNA: TGTGCCAGCAGCTTAGGGGTGCCAATGGAGCAGTTCTTC.

This clone came up a few times. The rearrangement links TRBV25-1 to TRBJ1-5; weak D call: TRBD1 (5 bases). CDR1 is MGHDK, CDR2 SYGVNS, per germline. The CDR3 is 13 amino acids. CDR3 region: CFGGGKSNQPQHF. CDR3 sequence (DNA): TGTTTCGGTGGGGGTAAGAGCAATCAGCCCCAGCATTTT.

The rearrangement uses TRBV5-1 and TRBJ2-1; a possible D gene is TRBD1 (5 bases). Between the trimmed V and J ends, which lost 5 bases and 4 bases, there was a span of 10 bases. Per germline, CDR1 SGHRS and CDR2 YFSETQ. This CDR3 spans 13 amino acids. The CDR3 DNA follows: TGCGCCAGCAGACGCGACAGTTACAATGAGCAGTTCTTC. The encoded protein is CASRRDSYNEQFF.

Of note for this clone: The junction departs from germline at one end; a sequencing error may be responsible. This chain uses TRBV9 with TRBJ2-7, with 12 nucleotides matching TRBD2. The CDR3 has 15 amino acids. Germline V gene lookup returns CDR1 SGDLS and CDR2 YYNGEE. The DNA of the CDR3 is TGTGCCAGCGCTCCTAGCGGGGGGGCCTCCGACGAGCAGTACTTC. Encoded protein: CASAPSGGASDEQYF. The full variable domain, completed using reference TRBV9 and TRBJ2-7, is DSGVTQTPKHLITATGQRVTLRCSPRSGDLSVYWYQQSLDQGLQFLIQYYNGEERAKGNILERFSAQQFPDLHSELNLSSLELGDSALYFCASAPSGGASDEQYFGPGTRLTVT.

CDR3 amino acids: CASSPSLGEGYTF. CDR3 DNA: TGTGCCAGCAGCCCGTCCCTGGGCGAGGGCTACACCTTC. The V and J genes are TRBV6-5 and TRBJ1-2; D not certain. This CDR3 is 13 amino acids long. CDR1 and CDR2 (germline): MNHEY, SVGAGI. V lost 6 bases to trimming and J lost 8 bases, with 16 bases between them.

This clone came up a few times. The genes are TRBV2 and TRBJ2-7, with D uncertain. Trimming pared 6 bases from V and 0 bases from J, leaving 15 bases between. Germline V gene data show CDR1 as SNHLY and CDR2 as FYNNEI. The CDR3 is 15 amino acids. CDR3 region: CASRTPSAFSYEQYF. For the CDR3, the DNA is TGTGCCAGCAGGACCCCCAGCGCATTCTCCTACGAGCAGTACTTC. The whole variable domain, remainder taken from reference TRBV2 and TRBJ2-7, is EPEVTQTPSHQVTQMGQEVILRCVPISNHLYFYWYRQILGQKVEFLVSFYNNEISEKSEIFDDQFSVERPDGSNFTLKIRSTKLEDSAMYFCASRTPSAFSYEQYFGPGTRLTVT.

This chain joins TRBV5-1 and TRBJ2-3; TRBD2 matches at 7 bases. V was clipped by 4 bases and J by 6 bases; unmatched bases: 8. The CDR3 covers 14 residues. Germline V gene data show CDR1 as SGHRS and CDR2 as YFSETQ. The CDR3 sequence: CASSPGGGMDTQYF. The DNA for the CDR3 is TGCGCCAGCAGCCCTGGGGGGGGAATGGATACGCAGTATTTT.

The V and J genes are TRBV5-4 and TRBJ1-3; D may be TRBD1 (6 bases). V lost 2 bases, J lost 0 bases, and 6 bases lay in between. This CDR3 is 14 amino acids long. The germline gives CDR1 SGHNT, CDR2 YYREEE (reference sequence). For the CDR3, the DNA is TGTGCCAGCAGCTTAGGGGGCTCTGGAAACACCATATATTTT. This sequence encodes CASSLGGSGNTIYF.

The chain links TRBV21-1 to TRBJ2-3; the listed D gene, TRBD1, was not tested against the DNA. TRBV21-1 has pseudogene status. CDR3 length: 14 amino acids. CDR3 DNA sequence: TGTGCCAGCAGCAAGGCAGGGGGGACAGATACGCAGTATTTT. Its translation is CASSKAGGTDTQYF.

The rearrangement uses TRBV7-9 and TRBJ1-2; D remains ambiguous. CDR1 SEHNR and CDR2 FQNEAQ come from the germline V gene (reference sequence). Trimming took off 1 base at V and 1 base at J, with 7 bases between the two ends. CDR3 length: 14 residues. DNA for the CDR3: TGTGCCAGCAGCTTAGGAGAGTTTAACTATGGCTACACCTTC. Its translation: CASSLGEFNYGYTF.

This chain connects TRBV25-1 to TRBJ2-1, with 8 bases matching TRBD2. From germline, CDR1 is MGHDK and CDR2 SYGVNS. This CDR3 comprises 14 residues. With 7 bases clipped from V and 8 bases from J, the junction kept 10 bases outside the gene matches. The CDR3 region is CASTGGSRADEQFF. The CDR3 DNA reads TGTGCCAGCACGGGGGGGAGTCGGGCGGATGAGCAGTTCTTC.

The rearrangement links TRBV11-2 to TRBJ2-7; 12 nucleotides line up with TRBD2. Germline CDR1 SGHAT, CDR2 FQNNGV. J gave up 3 bases and V 4 bases, and 4 bases lay outside the gene matches. This CDR3 has 15 residues. CDR3 region: CASSWGTSGYYEQYF. The CDR3 DNA is TGTGCCAGCAGCTGGGGGACTAGCGGGTACTACGAGCAGTACTTC.

This clone has a count of ten or more. The J gene is TRBJ1-3, the V gene TRBV15, with TRBD1 identical over 8 bases. From germline, CDR1 is LNHNV and CDR2 YYDKDF (reference sequence). J was trimmed by 0 bases and V by 5 bases; bases with no gene match: 9. The CDR3 is made up of 17 amino acids. CDR3 residues: CATSPDRALFSGNTIYF. For the CDR3, the DNA is TGTGCCACCAGCCCGGACAGGGCCCTATTCTCTGGAAACACCATATATTTT. The variable domain in full, completed from reference TRBV15 and TRBJ1-3, reads DAMVIQNPRYQVTQFGKPVTLSCSQTLNHNVMYWYQQKSSQAPKLLFHYYDKDFNNEADTPDNFQSRRPNTSFCFLDIRSPGLGDTAMYLCATSPDRALFSGNTIYFGEGSWLTVV.

CDR3 nucleotides: TGTGCCAGCAGCTTAGGCGGAACCTACGAGCAGTACTTC. This translates into CASSLGGTYEQYF. This chain uses TRBV11-3 with TRBJ2-7; D uncertain. Between the trimmed V and J ends, which lost 1 base and 2 bases, there was a span of 6 bases. Germline V gene sequence: CDR1 SGHNT, CDR2 YENEEA. This CDR3 comprises 13 residues.